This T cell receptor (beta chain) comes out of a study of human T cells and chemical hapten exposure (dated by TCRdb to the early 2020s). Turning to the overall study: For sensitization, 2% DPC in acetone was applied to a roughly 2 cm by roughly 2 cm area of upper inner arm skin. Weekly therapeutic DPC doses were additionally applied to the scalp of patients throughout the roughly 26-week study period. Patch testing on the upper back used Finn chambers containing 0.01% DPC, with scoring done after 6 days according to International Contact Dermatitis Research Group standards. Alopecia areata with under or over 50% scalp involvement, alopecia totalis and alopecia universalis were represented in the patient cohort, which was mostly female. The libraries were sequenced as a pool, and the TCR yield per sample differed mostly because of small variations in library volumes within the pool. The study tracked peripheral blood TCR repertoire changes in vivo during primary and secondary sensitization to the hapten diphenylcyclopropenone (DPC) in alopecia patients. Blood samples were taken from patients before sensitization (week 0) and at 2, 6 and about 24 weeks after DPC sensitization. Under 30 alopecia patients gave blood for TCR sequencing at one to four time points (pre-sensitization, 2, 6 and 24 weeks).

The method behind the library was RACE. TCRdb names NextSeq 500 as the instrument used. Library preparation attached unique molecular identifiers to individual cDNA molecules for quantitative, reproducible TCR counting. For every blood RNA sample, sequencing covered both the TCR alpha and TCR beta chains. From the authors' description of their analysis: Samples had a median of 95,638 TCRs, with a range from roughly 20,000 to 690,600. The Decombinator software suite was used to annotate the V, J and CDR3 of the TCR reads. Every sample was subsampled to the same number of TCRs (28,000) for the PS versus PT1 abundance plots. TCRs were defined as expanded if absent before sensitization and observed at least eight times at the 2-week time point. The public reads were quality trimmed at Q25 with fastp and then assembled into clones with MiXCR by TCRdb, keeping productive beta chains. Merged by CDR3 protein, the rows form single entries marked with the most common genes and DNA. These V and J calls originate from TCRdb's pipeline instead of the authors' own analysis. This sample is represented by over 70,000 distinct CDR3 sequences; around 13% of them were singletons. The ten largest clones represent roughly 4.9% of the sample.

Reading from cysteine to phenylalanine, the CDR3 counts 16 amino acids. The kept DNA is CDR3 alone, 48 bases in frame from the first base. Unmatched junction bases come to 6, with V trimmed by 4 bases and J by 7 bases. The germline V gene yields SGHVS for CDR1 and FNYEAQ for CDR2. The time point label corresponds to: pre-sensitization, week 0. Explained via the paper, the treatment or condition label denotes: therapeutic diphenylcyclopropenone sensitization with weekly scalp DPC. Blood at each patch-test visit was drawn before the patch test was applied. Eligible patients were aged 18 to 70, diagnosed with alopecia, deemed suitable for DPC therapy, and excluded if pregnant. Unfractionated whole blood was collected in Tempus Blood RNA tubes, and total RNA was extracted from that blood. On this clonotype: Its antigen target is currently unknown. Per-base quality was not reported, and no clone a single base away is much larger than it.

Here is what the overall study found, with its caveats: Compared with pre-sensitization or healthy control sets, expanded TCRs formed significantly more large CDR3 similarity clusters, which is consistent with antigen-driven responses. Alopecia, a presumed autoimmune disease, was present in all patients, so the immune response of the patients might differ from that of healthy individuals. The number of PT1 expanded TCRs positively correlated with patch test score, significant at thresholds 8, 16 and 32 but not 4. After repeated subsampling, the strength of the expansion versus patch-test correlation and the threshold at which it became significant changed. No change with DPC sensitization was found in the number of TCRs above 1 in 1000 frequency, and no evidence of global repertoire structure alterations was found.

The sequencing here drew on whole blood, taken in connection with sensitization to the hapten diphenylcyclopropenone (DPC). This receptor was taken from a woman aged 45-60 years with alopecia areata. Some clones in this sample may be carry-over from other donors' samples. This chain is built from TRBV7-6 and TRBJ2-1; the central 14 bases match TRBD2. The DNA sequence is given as TGTGCCAGCAGCTCTAGACTAGCGGGAGGGATAAATGAGCAGTTCTTC. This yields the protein CASSSRLAGGINEQFF.